The rows below give T cell receptor beta chains drawn from one sample of a study of regulatory T cells in long-lasting Graves disease. TCRdb reanalysed the multiplex PCR reads using MiXCR and keeps one entry per CDR3 protein. The data contain about 620,000 distinct CDR3 sequences, 15% to 20% of them seen just once; the ten biggest clones take up roughly 18%. The same specimen was also included in a second study, on T cells in Graves' hyperthyroidism and ophthalmopathy.

This material consisted of peripheral blood mononuclear cells (PBMCs), taken at new diagnosis, from a patient treated with antithyroid drugs. The receptor set was obtained from a woman in her 30s with Graves disease. Both conserved end residues are trimmed from each CDR3. A D gene is named only where the DNA matches it firmly.

d_gene,j_gene,v_gene,CDR3aa
.,TRBJ1-5,TRBV6-2/TRBV6-3,ASSYDGTFQPQH
TRBD1,TRBJ2-7,TRBV2,ASRDPWDRLDEQY
.,TRBJ2-1,TRBV20-1,SAGGLKNSYNEQF
.,TRBJ2-7,TRBV5-1,ASSSLSYGTGSYEQY
TRBD1,TRBJ1-6,TRBV7-9,ASSLDRVYNSPLH
TRBD2,TRBJ2-5,TRBV2,ASSVTSGQETQY
TRBD1,TRBJ1-5,TRBV7-2,ASSQGGQGQPQH
.,TRBJ1-6,TRBV2,ASSETEEINSPLH
.,TRBJ2-7,TRBV30,AWSVLGPSYEQY
.,TRBJ2-6,TRBV2,ASSGGNVLT
.,TRBJ2-5,TRBV6-1,ASSPRPKGIGNQY
.,TRBJ2-3,TRBV14,ASSQDLTAFALPDTQY
.,TRBJ2-1,TRBV20-1,SARDPVYNEQF
TRBD1,TRBJ1-5,TRBV28,ASSFGTGYQPQH
.,TRBJ2-2,TRBV6-1,ASGSGDTGELF
.,TRBJ2-7,TRBV11-2,ASSLNRGWNEQY
TRBD2,TRBJ2-5,TRBV7-6,ASSTVASGETQY